This TCR beta chain was sequenced in a study of blood T cell repertoires in COVID-19. For the study at large: T cells, B-cell-depleted T cells, or PBMCs provided the cDNA or gDNA that served as material.

In the original analysis: Estimates of nucleated cell counts were drawn from the amplification of reference gene primers. Assay used: immunoSEQ multiplex PCR; TCRdb lists only in-frame clones, some missing. That table gives V, J and clone size, and the DNA gave D and trimming. The sample yields about 160,000 clones, roughly 83% seen once. This CDR3 contains 16 residues. This clonotype was obtained from a woman of 80 years or more with active or convalescent COVID-19. The chain employs TRBV21-1 and TRBJ1-5; TRBD1 is taken as the D call from the table, unchecked against the DNA. TRBV21-1 is a pseudogene locus. The sample comprised peripheral blood. In DNA form, the CDR3 reads TGTGCCAGCAGCAAAGAGACAGGGGAGGGCAATCAGCCCCAGCATTTT. Amino acids: CASSKETGEGNQPQHF.